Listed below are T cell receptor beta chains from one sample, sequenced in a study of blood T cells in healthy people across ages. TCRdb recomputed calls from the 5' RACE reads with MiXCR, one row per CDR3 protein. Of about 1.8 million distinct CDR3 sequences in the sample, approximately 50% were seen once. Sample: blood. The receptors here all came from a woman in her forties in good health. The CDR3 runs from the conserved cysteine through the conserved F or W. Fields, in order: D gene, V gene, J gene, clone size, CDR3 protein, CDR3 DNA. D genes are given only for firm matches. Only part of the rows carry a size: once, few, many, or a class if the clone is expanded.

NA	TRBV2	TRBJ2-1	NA	CASGGGLTVNEQFF	TGTGCCAGCGGAGGGGGGCTTACCGTCAATGAGCAGTTCTTC
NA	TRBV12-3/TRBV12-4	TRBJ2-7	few	CASSFGTTGNEQYF	TGTGCCAGCAGTTTTGGGACAACAGGCAACGAGCAGTACTTC
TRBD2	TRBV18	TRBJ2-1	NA	CASSPRLAGGLSYNEQFF	TGTGCCAGCTCACCACGACTAGCGGGGGGCCTCTCCTACAATGAGCAGTTCTTC
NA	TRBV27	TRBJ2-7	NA	CASSLSLLGPPYEQYF	TGTGCCAGCAGTTTGAGTCTTCTGGGTCCGCCCTACGAGCAGTACTTC
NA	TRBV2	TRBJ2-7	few	CASSGPKTYEQYF	TGTGCCAGCAGCGGGCCCAAGACCTACGAGCAGTACTTC
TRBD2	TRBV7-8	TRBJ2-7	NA	CASSLVLQGGTGTYEQYF	TGTGCCAGCAGCTTAGTACTCCAGGGAGGGACTGGTACCTACGAGCAGTACTTC
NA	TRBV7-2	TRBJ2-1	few	CASSLGVISYNEQFF	TGTGCCAGCAGCCTGGGGGTGATCTCCTACAATGAGCAGTTCTTC
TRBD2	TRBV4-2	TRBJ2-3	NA	CASSQDMAGEADTQYF	TGTGCCAGCAGCCAAGATATGGCGGGAGAAGCAGATACGCAGTATTTT
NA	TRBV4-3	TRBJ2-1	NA	CASSQDPQRSNNEQFF	TGCGCCAGCAGCCAAGACCCTCAGAGGTCCAACAATGAGCAGTTCTTC
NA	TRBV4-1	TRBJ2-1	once	CASSQEVVLPTEQFF	TGCGCCAGCAGCCAAGAAGTAGTGCTACCAACAGAGCAGTTCTTC
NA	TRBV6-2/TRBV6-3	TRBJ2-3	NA	CASSSWGIDFTDTQYF	TGTGCCAGCAGTTCCTGGGGGATCGACTTCACAGATACGCAGTATTTT
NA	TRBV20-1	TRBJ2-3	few	CSASRGVGTDTQYF	TGCAGTGCTTCTCGTGGGGTGGGCACAGATACGCAGTATTTT
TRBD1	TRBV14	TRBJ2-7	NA	CASRTGGKTNEQYF	TGTGCCAGCAGGACAGGGGGCAAAACAAACGAGCAGTACTTC
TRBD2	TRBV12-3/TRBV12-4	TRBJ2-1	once	CASSWGSGGLREQFF	TGTGCCAGCAGTTGGGGTAGCGGGGGTCTTCGTGAGCAGTTCTTC
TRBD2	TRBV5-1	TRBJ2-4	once	CASSDGLAGARGNIQYF	TGCGCCAGCAGCGACGGACTAGCGGGGGCGCGCGGGAACATTCAGTACTTC
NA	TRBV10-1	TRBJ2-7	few	CASSESSKGPYEQYF	TGCGCCAGCAGTGAGTCATCGAAGGGGCCCTACGAGCAGTACTTC
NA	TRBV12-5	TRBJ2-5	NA	CASGGGLQETQYF	TGTGCTAGTGGTGGGGGACTCCAAGAGACCCAGTACTTC
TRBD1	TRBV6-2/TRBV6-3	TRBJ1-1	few	CASSSDRGMNTEAFF	TGTGCCAGCAGTTCCGACAGGGGGATGAACACTGAAGCTTTCTTT
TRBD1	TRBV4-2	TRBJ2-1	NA	CASSQDGTGFDYNEQFF	TGTGCCAGCAGCCAAGATGGGACAGGGTTCGACTACAATGAGCAGTTCTTC
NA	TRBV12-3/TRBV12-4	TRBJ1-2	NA	CASSVRGYDGYTF	TGTGCCAGCAGTGTAAGAGGGTACGATGGCTACACCTTC
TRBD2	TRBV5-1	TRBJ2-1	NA	CASSLVASGQYNEQFF	TGCGCCAGCAGCTTGGTGGCTAGCGGCCAGTACAATGAGCAGTTCTTC
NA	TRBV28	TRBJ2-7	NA	CASSPLSGDGHWAYEQYF	TGTGCCAGCAGTCCACTATCGGGGGACGGCCATTGGGCCTACGAGCAGTACTTC
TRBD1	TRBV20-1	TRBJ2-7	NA	CSATGAPSYEQYF	TGCAGCGCGACAGGGGCCCCCTCCTACGAGCAGTACTTC
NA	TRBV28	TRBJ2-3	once	CASSLGVEGTDTQYF	TGTGCCAGCAGTTTGGGGGTCGAGGGTACAGATACGCAGTATTTT
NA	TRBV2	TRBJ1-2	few	CASRNLQGTNGYTF	TGTGCCAGCAGAAACTTACAGGGTACTAATGGCTACACCTTC
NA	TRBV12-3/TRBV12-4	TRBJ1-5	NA	CASSQDVINQPQHF	TGTGCCAGCAGTCAGGACGTAATTAATCAGCCCCAGCATTTT
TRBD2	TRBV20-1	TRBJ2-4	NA	CSAPLRSGGALNIQYF	TGCAGTGCTCCCCTCCGCAGCGGGGGGGCCTTAAACATTCAGTACTTC
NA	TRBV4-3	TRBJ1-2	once	CASSHVGGGYTF	TGCGCCAGCAGCCATGTAGGGGGTGGCTACACCTTC
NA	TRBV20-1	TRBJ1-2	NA	CGAPSGSVYTF	TGCGGTGCCCCTTCTGGGTCTGTCTACACCTTC
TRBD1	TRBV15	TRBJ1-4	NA	CATSRLTGGEEKLFF	TGTGCCACCAGCAGACTGACAGGGGGCGAGGAAAAACTGTTTTTT
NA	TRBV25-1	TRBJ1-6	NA	CASGLPHSPLHF	TGTGCCAGCGGGCTACCACATTCACCCCTCCACTTT
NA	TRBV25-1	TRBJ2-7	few	CASRGAGVTYEQYF	TGTGCCAGCAGGGGGGCAGGGGTGACCTACGAGCAGTACTTC
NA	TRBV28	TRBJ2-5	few	CASSSPGQRQYF	TGTGCCAGCAGTTCCCCAGGACAGCGGCAGTACTTC
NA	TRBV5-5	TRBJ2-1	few	CASSRRPSDLYNEQFF	TGTGCCAGCAGCCGGAGGCCCAGTGACCTTTACAATGAGCAGTTCTTC
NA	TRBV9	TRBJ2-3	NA	CASNPGSPDTQYF	TGTGCCAGCAACCCGGGGTCACCGGATACGCAGTATTTT
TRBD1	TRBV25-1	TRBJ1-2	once	CASSDQGGYGYTF	TGTGCCAGCAGTGACCAGGGGGGCTATGGCTACACCTTC
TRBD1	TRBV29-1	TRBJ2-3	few	CSAAIGTGSDTQYF	TGCAGCGCGGCCATAGGGACAGGGTCAGATACGCAGTATTTT
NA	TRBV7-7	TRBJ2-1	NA	CASSLNDLPLSSYNEQFF	TGTGCTAGCAGCTTAAACGACTTACCGTTGAGCTCCTACAATGAGCAGTTCTTC
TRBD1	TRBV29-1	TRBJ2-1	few	CSVEAGGSYNEQFF	TGCAGCGTTGAGGCAGGGGGCAGTTACAATGAGCAGTTCTTC
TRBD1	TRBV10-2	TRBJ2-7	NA	CASVRGPGQEQYF	TGCGCCAGCGTGAGGGGGCCGGGACAGGAGCAGTACTTC
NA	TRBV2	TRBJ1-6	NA	CASSGIGLSYNSPLHF	TGTGCCAGCAGTGGGATTGGACTCTCCTATAATTCACCCCTCCACTTT
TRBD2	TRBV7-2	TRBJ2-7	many	CASSPGLAGGQYF	TGTGCCAGCAGCCCAGGACTAGCGGGGGGGCAGTACTTC
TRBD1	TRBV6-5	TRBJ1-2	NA	CASSSYTGGFYGYTF	TGTGCCAGCAGTTCCTATACAGGGGGCTTCTATGGCTACACCTTC
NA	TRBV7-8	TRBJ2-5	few	CASSSRPSPEETQYF	TGTGCCAGCAGCTCACGGCCTTCCCCGGAAGAGACCCAGTACTTC